The sequence of this TCR beta chain was determined in a study of control samples from healthy donors and cancer patients. CDR1 MNHEY and CDR2 SVGAGI come from the germline V gene. Trimming pared 7 bases from V and 5 bases from J, leaving 8 bases between. The CDR3 runs to 11 residues. TCRdb's table, derived via immunoSEQ multiplex PCR, lists solely in-frame clones and lacks some. The sample lists around 94,000 clones; about 90% were seen once. A single count supports this clone. V gene TRBV6-5 combines with J gene TRBJ2-5, with D hard to call. Specimen: blood. The receptor was derived from a woman aged 18-29 years in good health. The CDR3 reads CASKAWETQYF. CDR3 DNA: TGTGCCAGCAAAGCTTGGGAGACCCAGTACTTC.